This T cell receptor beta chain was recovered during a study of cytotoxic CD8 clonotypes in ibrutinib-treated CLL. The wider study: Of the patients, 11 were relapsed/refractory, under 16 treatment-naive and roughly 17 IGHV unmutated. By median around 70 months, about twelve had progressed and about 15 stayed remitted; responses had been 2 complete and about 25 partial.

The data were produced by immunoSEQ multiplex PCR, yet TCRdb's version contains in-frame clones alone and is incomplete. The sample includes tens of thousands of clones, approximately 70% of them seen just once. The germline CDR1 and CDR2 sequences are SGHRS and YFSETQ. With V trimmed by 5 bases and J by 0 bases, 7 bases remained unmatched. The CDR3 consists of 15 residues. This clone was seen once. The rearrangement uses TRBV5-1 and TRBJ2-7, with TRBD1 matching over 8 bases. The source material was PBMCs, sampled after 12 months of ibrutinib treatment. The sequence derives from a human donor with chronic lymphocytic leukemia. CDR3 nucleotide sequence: TGCGCCAGCAGTTCGGGACAGGAAATCTCCTACGAGCAGTACTTC. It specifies CASSSGQEISYEQYF.